These 22 T cell receptor beta chains originate from one sample sequenced in a study of CD8 T cells in ankylosing spondylitis. TCRdb re-called the 5' RACE reads with MiXCR, one entry per CDR3 protein. The sample has 400,000 or so distinct CDR3 sequences; roughly 26% are singletons. Their recognized antigens are unknown. General study points: Blood from ankylosing spondylitis patients appeared to carry a characteristic roughly eight-variant TCR beta motif.

The sequencing input was blood, either unsorted or a sorted T cell fraction (not recorded which). The receptors derive from a male donor with ankylosing spondylitis.

V gene TRBV5-1 combines with J gene TRBJ2-1; D might be TRBD2 (6 bases). Trimming took 7 bases from V and 2 from J, leaving 19 bases between them. Germline V CDR1 and CDR2: SGHRS, YFSETQ. There are 16 residues in the CDR3. The CDR3 reads CASGGLAGRTYNEQFF. As DNA, the CDR3 is TGCGCCAGCGGGGGTTTGGCGGGACGGACCTACAATGAGCAGTTCTTC.

The genes are TRBV10-3 and TRBJ1-4; D gene unclear. In germline, CDR1 is ENHRY, CDR2 SYGVKD. CDR3 length: 15 amino acids. V was cut by 2 bases and J by 0 bases, with 7 bases left in between. CDR3 sequence (DNA): TGTGCCATCAGTGAGCTAGGGACAACTAATGAAAAACTGTTTTTT. Protein product: CAISELGTTNEKLFF.

The genes are TRBV2 and TRBJ1-1, with 7 bases identical to TRBD1. CDR3 size: 13 residues. The germline V gene has CDR1 SNHLY and CDR2 FYNNEI. J gave up 4 bases and V 3 bases, and 2 bases lay outside the gene matches. The CDR3 reads CASSENRGTEAFF. DNA for the CDR3: TGTGCCAGCAGTGAGAACAGGGGCACTGAAGCTTTCTTT.

This CDR3 reads CASTTQLNTEAFF. CDR3 sequence (DNA): TGTGCCAGCACTACACAGCTGAACACTGAAGCTTTCTTT. The chain carries TRBV6-1 and TRBJ1-1; D remains ambiguous. Germline V CDR1 and CDR2: MNHNS, SASEGT. This CDR3 spans 13 amino acids. The germline V and J ends were trimmed by 7 bases and 0 bases, with 9 bases remaining between them.

This clonotype occurred once. The chain is built from TRBV20-1 and TRBJ2-2; tentatively, D is TRBD1 (5 bases). The germline V gene encodes CDR1 DFQATT and CDR2 SNEGSKA (reference sequence). There are 13 residues in the CDR3. The CDR3 DNA sequence: TGCAGCGTAGGGGCTAGGCGTAACGGGGAGCTGTTTTTT. This encodes CSVGARRNGELFF.

This clonotype came up many times. The gene calls are TRBV7-9 and TRBJ2-7, with TRBD2 matching 7 bases. CDR3 length equals 17 residues. J gave up 0 bases and V 5 bases, and 13 bases lay outside the gene matches. Germline V CDR1 and CDR2: SEHNR, FQNEAQ (reference sequence). The CDR3 region is CASSPPGLAASSYEQYF. For the CDR3, the DNA is TGTGCCAGCAGCCCTCCGGGGCTAGCGGCAAGCTCCTACGAGCAGTACTTC.

V gene TRBV20-1 combines with J gene TRBJ2-7; D might be TRBD2 (6 bases). Trimming removed 6 bases from V and 4 bases from J, with 16 bases in between. In germline, CDR1 is DFQATT, CDR2 SNEGSKA (reference sequence). The CDR3 extends over 13 amino acids. CDR3: CSARDSGGYEQYF. The CDR3 region has the DNA TGCAGTGCCAGGGACTCCGGAGGGTACGAGCAGTACTTC.

The chain recombines TRBV20-1 with TRBJ2-7; TRBD1 might be the D (5 bases). Germline-derived CDR1 and CDR2 are DFQATT and SNEGSKA (reference sequence). The V and J ends lost 3 bases and 2 bases respectively, with 14 bases between them. The CDR3 extends over 14 amino acids. CDR3 sequence reads: CSASSRENPYEQYF. The CDR3 DNA is TGCAGTGCTAGTTCCAGGGAAAATCCCTACGAGCAGTACTTC.

The rearrangement uses TRBV7-6 and TRBJ2-1; the D gene is possibly TRBD2 (7 bases). Deletions cut 5 bases from V and 6 bases from J, with 17 bases between. CDR1 and CDR2 from the germline V gene are SGHVS and FNYEAQ. This CDR3 region has 15 residues. CDR3 sequence: CASSRRLGGGNEQFF. CDR3 nucleotide sequence: TGTGCCAGCAGCCGCCGGCTAGGGGGGGGCAATGAGCAGTTCTTC.

This clonotype occurred a few times. V and J are TRBV29-1 and TRBJ1-2; D gene uncertain. The germline CDR1 and CDR2 sequences are SQVTM and ANQGSEA. V lost 6 bases to trimming and J lost 1 base, with 12 bases between them. This CDR3 comprises 13 residues. The CDR3 DNA is TGCAGCGTGCGGCAGGACCTTAACTATGGCTACACCTTC. Its translation: CSVRQDLNYGYTF. The variable domain in full, completed from reference TRBV29-1 and TRBJ1-2, reads SAVISQKPSRDICQRGTSLTIQCQVDSQVTMMFWYRQQPGQSLTLIATANQGSEATYESGFVIDKFPISRPNLTFSTLTVSNMSPEDSSIYLCSVRQDLNYGYTFGSGTRLTVV.

V is TRBV20-1 and J is TRBJ2-7; no definite D call. Trimming removed 0 bases from V and 2 bases from J, with 14 bases in between. The CDR3 is 15 amino acids. Germline V lookup: CDR1 DFQATT, CDR2 SNEGSKA (reference sequence). DNA for the CDR3: TGCAGTGCTAGAGATCGTGCAAAGTTTACCTACGAGCAGTACTTC. Its protein product is CSARDRAKFTYEQYF.

This clonotype has more than one count but fewer than ten. The chain has TRBV20-1 and TRBJ1-5, with TRBD1 matching over 7 bases. J lost 6 bases, V lost 2 bases, and 10 bases had no gene match. There are 15 residues in the CDR3. Per germline, CDR1 DFQATT and CDR2 SNEGSKA (reference sequence). In DNA, the CDR3 is TGCAGTGCTAGATCAAACAGGGGTAGGGTTCAGCCCCAGCATTTT. Translated, it gives CSARSNRGRVQPQHF.

This clonotype was detected a few times. This chain uses TRBV15 with TRBJ1-1, with 9 bases fitting TRBD1. This CDR3 is built from 15 residues. The ends lost 5 bases at V and 1 base at J; junction bases unmatched: 5. Germline CDR1 LNHNV, CDR2 YYDKDF (reference sequence). This CDR3 is CATSWDRAGNTEAFF. CDR3 DNA sequence: TGTGCCACCAGCTGGGACAGGGCAGGGAACACTGAAGCTTTCTTT.

This rearrangement joins TRBV5-1 to TRBJ1-2, with a tentative D call TRBD1 (5 bases). The CDR3 spans 14 residues. Trimming cost V 0 bases and J 8 bases, with 14 bases left between them. Per the germline V gene, CDR1 is SGHRS and CDR2 is YFSETQ. CDR3 coding DNA: TGCGCCAGCAGCTTGGAGGTCTCCACAGGCGGCTACACCTTC. Its protein product is CASSLEVSTGGYTF.

The chain carries TRBV12-3 or TRBV12-4 and TRBJ2-3; 7 bases agree with TRBD2. The junction had 4 bases not matched to a gene; V was cut back by 8 bases and J by 2 bases. The CDR3 spans 13 residues. The CDR3 sequence: CASLGGSTDTQYF. In DNA, the CDR3 is TGTGCCAGCCTGGGGGGGTCCACAGATACGCAGTATTTT.

The CDR3 coding sequence is TGTGCCAGCAGCCAAGACGGAGCTCCTTCCTACGAGCAGTACTTC. This translates into CASSQDGAPSYEQYF. V is TRBV3-1 and J is TRBJ2-7; D gene uncertain. In germline, CDR1 is LGHDT, CDR2 YNNKEL (reference sequence). V was shortened by 0 bases and J by 1 base, with 10 bases between the two germline ends. The CDR3 has 15 amino acids.

The chain is built from TRBV9 and TRBJ2-2, with 7 bases identical to TRBD1. The CDR3 spans 15 residues. Germline trimming cut 2 bases from V and 5 bases from J; bases unmatched to any gene: 6. Germline V lookup: CDR1 SGDLS, CDR2 YYNGEE. The chain's CDR3 is CASSVTGTATGELFF. The CDR3 DNA follows: TGTGCCAGCAGCGTGACCGGGACAGCTACCGGGGAGCTGTTTTTT.

The chain employs TRBV7-9 and TRBJ2-1, with 10 bases fitting TRBD2. Germline lookup yields CDR1 SEHNR and CDR2 FQNEAQ (reference sequence). There are 16 residues in the CDR3. V lost 3 bases to trimming and J lost 4 bases; unmatched junction nucleotides: 6. The CDR3 protein is CASSLYPTSGYNEQFF. The CDR3 DNA reads TGTGCCAGCAGCTTGTACCCGACTAGCGGGTACAATGAGCAGTTCTTC.

The J gene is TRBJ2-2, the V gene TRBV20-1; no definite D call. CDR1 is DFQATT and CDR2 is SNEGSKA in the germline V gene (reference sequence). V gave up 7 bases and J gave up 2 bases, with 8 bases separating them. The length of the CDR3 is 12 residues. The CDR3 DNA reads TGCAGTGTCCTTCACAACACCGGGGAGCTGTTTTTT. It is translated as CSVLHNTGELFF.

This clonotype has a handful of counts. The V call is TRBV11-1, the J call TRBJ2-5, with no clear D. The CDR3 is made up of 14 amino acids. The germline CDR1 and CDR2 sequences are SGHAT and FQDESV (reference sequence). Trimming stripped 5 bases from V and 3 bases from J, with 13 bases between. CDR3 nucleotides: TGTGCCAGCAGCCGGGTCTATCACGAAGAGACCCAGTACTTC. Its translation is CASSRVYHEETQYF.

This clonotype was picked up one time. The chain uses TRBV4-1 and TRBJ1-4; D uncertain. The CDR3 sequence is 16 residues long. Between the trimmed V and J ends, which lost 3 bases and 0 bases, there was a span of 11 bases. The germline V gene has CDR1 MGHRA and CDR2 YSYEKL. CDR3 amino acids: CASSHISIATNEKLFF. CDR3 bases: TGCGCCAGCAGCCACATAAGTATTGCAACTAATGAAAAACTGTTTTTT.

In this sample, this clonotype turned up a few times. The chain has TRBV10-3 and TRBJ2-1; no clear D gene. Trimming pared 7 bases from V and 7 bases from J, leaving 8 bases between. CDR1 ENHRY and CDR2 SYGVKD come from the germline V gene. The CDR3 has 11 residues. CDR3 DNA sequence: TGTGCCATCAAAGGGCCAAATGAGCAGTTCTTC. As protein: CAIKGPNEQFF.